Sequencing of this TCR beta chain was carried out in a study of beta chain features in type 1 diabetes. What was sequenced were expressed TCRB transcripts, since all of the isolated RNA had been reverse transcribed. Naive, central memory and regulatory T cell samples averaged approximately 3.9 million immunoSEQ reads each. The assay was immunoSEQ multiplex PCR, and TCRdb's table has in-frame clones only and misses some. This sample carries 860,000 or so clones, 15% to 20% of them seen once, and the ten largest clones take 0.023%. The CDR3 length is 14 residues. Looked up from germline, CDR1 is SNHLY and CDR2 is FYNNEI. Via CD45RO/CCR7/CD25/CD127/CD95/CD27, cells of the CD4+ naive, central memory, regulatory and stem cell-like memory subsets were sorted. This clone was seen a handful of times. Its cognate antigen is unknown. The junction departs from germline at one end; a sequencing error may be responsible.

Study-level points and caveats: Junctions at VDJ sites from type 1 diabetes patients had fewer insertions and more deletions.

This clonotype was sampled from a woman under 30 in good health. The V and J genes are TRBV2 and TRBJ2-7; TRBD1 aligns across 7 bases. The specimen sequenced was naive CD4+ T cells from blood. CDR3 in amino acids: CASSEGGVIYEQYF. In DNA form, the CDR3 reads TGTGCCAGTAGTGAAGGGGGCGTGATCTACGAGCAGTACTTC.